This T cell receptor (beta chain) originates from a study of shared clonotypes between healthy human individuals. Study context: The study used three CD4 naive, three CD4 memory, two CD8 naive and one CD8 memory plate per donor. Study-level points and caveats: Sampling was confined to blood; repertoires within tissues likely differ. Generation probability values for non-shared clonotypes were lower than those for clonotypes shared by all four donors.

Libraries were prepared by immunoSEQ multiplex PCR; TCRdb keeps only in-frame clonotypes and omits some of them. This table has approximately 1,500,000 clones, under 99% appearing once. On this clone itself: The antigen remains unidentified.

The source of this sequence is a man under 40 in good health. The sample consisted of naive CD4+ T cells sorted from blood. Subset meaning: CD45RA+ positively selected.

CDR3 residues: CATSSSRGLALTTDTQYF. CDR3 sequence (DNA): TGTGCCACCAGCTCGTCCCGGGGGCTAGCGCTTACCACAGATACGCAGTATTTT. The genes are TRBV15 and TRBJ2-3; the D call may be TRBD1 or TRBD2 (6 bases each). This CDR3 comprises 18 residues. Trimming removed 5 bases at V and 2 bases at J, with 23 bases between. Looked up from germline, CDR1 is LNHNV and CDR2 is YYDKDF (reference sequence).